This TCR beta chain was profiled in a study of T cells in Graves' hyperthyroidism and ophthalmopathy. Study at large: Pretreatment peripheral blood was obtained at initial diagnosis.

The V gene's germline CDR1 is SGHNT and CDR2 YENEEA. The V gene end was trimmed by 2 bases and the J gene end by 7 bases; junction bases not matched to a gene: 12. The CDR3 loop spans 18 amino acids. This clonotype was recorded at least ten times. Its cognate antigen is unknown. Study-level findings and limits: Most clonotypes expanded in thyroid above 0.001 were likewise present in blood.

Amplification targeted TCR beta CDR3 regions from RNA transcripts. The study used the HTBI primer set for a first-round RT-PCR of the TCR CDR3. TCRdb passed the multiplex PCR reads through MiXCR, listing each CDR3 protein once. The sample lists around 340,000 distinct CDR3 sequences, approximately 13% seen once, with roughly 24% in the top ten. If no ophthalmopathy progression occurred within 18 months, Graves' hyperthyroidism was stable. Hyperthyroidism was newly diagnosed in patients aged 18 to 65 (duration under 2 months). This TCR was recovered from a woman aged 25 to 45 with Graves' hyperthyroidism. The sample was blood. The J gene is TRBJ2-1, the V gene TRBV11-3; 12 bases agree with TRBD2. CDR3 in DNA: TGTGCCAGCAGCTTAACCACCTGGGGGACTAGCGGGCGAAATGAGCAGTTCTTC. Protein sequence: CASSLTTWGTSGRNEQFF.